This T cell receptor (beta chain) was found in a study of OX40 agonist ivuxolimab in advanced cancers. Study-level information: The dose-escalation group included hepatocellular carcinoma, melanoma, renal cell carcinoma and head and neck cancer. Three dose-escalation patients had partial responses: one with hepatocellular carcinoma and two with cutaneous melanoma.

This CDR3 is built from 12 residues. Germline lookup yields CDR1 GTSNPN and CDR2 SVGIG (reference sequence). V was pared by 2 bases and J by 5 bases, with 9 bases between. Only in-frame clones appear in the TCRdb table, and some are missing; sequencing was by immunoSEQ multiplex PCR. This table has 34,000 or so clones, 81% appearing once. Sample: CD4+ or CD8+ T cells sorted from blood, taken in a trial of the OX40 agonist ivuxolimab. The receptor's source is an adult with an advanced solid tumor such as melanoma, head and neck, liver or kidney cancer. The J gene is TRBJ1-1, the V gene TRBV30, with a possible D match to TRBD1 (5 bases). The CDR3 sequence: CAWSLGETEAFF. DNA of the CDR3: TGTGCCTGGAGTTTAGGGGAAACTGAAGCTTTCTTT.